The 22 T cell receptor beta chains presented below share a single source sample, sequenced in a study of T-cell memory formation after mild COVID-19. TCRdb reprocessed the 5' RACE reads via MiXCR and lists one record per CDR3 protein. The sample holds 250,000 to 350,000 distinct CDR3 sequences; around 16% are singletons and the top ten take approximately 25%. The specimen sequenced was PBMCs or a T cell subset sorted from them (not recorded which). These receptors all stem from a man younger than 30 who had mild COVID-19 (a few samples of this study predate the infection). Cell type and time point are not known.

V gene TRBV12-3 or TRBV12-4 combines with J gene TRBJ2-1; TRBD2 agrees at 8 bases. The CDR3 runs 14 residues. Trimming removed 7 bases from V and 9 bases from J; junction bases left unmatched: 11. The CDR3 bases are TGTGCCAGCACCTCCCCGGGGCGGGGGGTTGAGCAGTTCTTC. Its translation: CASTSPGRGVEQFF.

The V gene is TRBV5-6, the J gene TRBJ2-6; D not certain. The germline V and J ends were trimmed by 0 bases and 14 bases, with 6 bases remaining between them. The CDR3 has 11 residues. Germline assignment: CDR1 SGHDT and CDR2 YYEEEE. The CDR3: CASSLVTLLTF. The CDR3 region has the DNA TGTGCCAGCAGCTTGGTAACGCTCCTGACTTTC.

There are many counts of this clonotype. J is TRBJ2-7 and V is TRBV20-1; TRBD2 agrees at 8 bases. This CDR3 comprises 13 residues. Trimming cost V 5 bases and J 2 bases; bases outside gene matches: 5. In germline, CDR1 is DFQATT, CDR2 SNEGSKA (reference sequence). The CDR3: CSAGAGGPYEQYV. CDR3 DNA sequence: TGCAGTGCTGGGGCGGGAGGTCCCTACGAGCAGTACGTC.

This clonotype was seen more than once but under ten times. The chain carries TRBV7-2 and TRBJ1-2, with a weak D call TRBD1 (5 bases). V gave up 0 bases and J gave up 3 bases, with 14 bases separating them. The germline V gene has CDR1 SGHTA and CDR2 FQGNSA. This CDR3 comprises 16 residues. The CDR3 DNA is TGTGCCAGCAGCTTAGCTTTCCGGGGGGTGCACTATGGCTACACCTTC. It translates to CASSLAFRGVHYGYTF. Full variable domain (outside the CDR3, taken from reference TRBV7-2 and TRBJ1-2): GAGVSQSPSNKVTEKGKDVELRCDPISGHTALYWYRQSLGQGLEFLIYFQGNSAPDKSGLPSDRFSAERTGGSVSTLTIQRTQQEDSAVYLCASSLAFRGVHYGYTFGSGTRLTVV.

This chain uses TRBV11-2 with TRBJ2-7, with D possibly being TRBD1 or TRBD2 (5 bases each). Germline V CDR1 and CDR2: SGHAT, FQNNGV. This CDR3 has 15 residues. V was shortened by 2 bases and J by 12 bases, with 23 bases between the two germline ends. This chain's CDR3 is CASSLSGVQGPKSYF. DNA for the CDR3: TGTGCCAGCAGCTTAAGCGGAGTTCAGGGACCCAAGTCGTACTTC.

This clonotype was seen a few times. The V call is TRBV4-1, the J call TRBJ1-2; D gene uncertain. Per germline, CDR1 MGHRA and CDR2 YSYEKL. The CDR3 sequence is 13 residues long. With 5 bases removed from V and 3 bases from J, the gap between germline ends came to 10 bases. Written as DNA, the CDR3 is TGCGCCAGCAGCAGCAGCCACTACTATGGCTACACCTTC. This translates into CASSSSHYYGYTF.

The DNA of the CDR3 is TGTGCCAGCAGTTCGGGGCTTGAAGAGACCCAGTACTTC. Translation gives CASSSGLEETQYF. The chain joins TRBV12-3 or TRBV12-4 to TRBJ2-5, with D perhaps given as TRBD1 or TRBD2 (5 bases each). The V and J ends lost 4 bases and 3 bases respectively, with 9 bases between them. The CDR3 spans 13 residues.

This clonotype came up a few times. The chain has TRBV4-1 and TRBJ2-5; TRBD2 agrees at 8 bases. V dropped 1 base and J dropped 4; count of bases not matched to a gene: 5. The CDR3 is 15 amino acids. The V gene's germline CDR1 is MGHRA and CDR2 YSYEKL. CDR3 DNA sequence: TGCGCCAGCAGCCAAGGAGACAGCGGGGGAGAGACCCAGTACTTC. This codes for CASSQGDSGGETQYF.

This clonotype was recorded a few times. The chain combines TRBV28 with TRBJ1-1; D is possibly TRBD1 (6 bases). CDR3 length: 15 amino acids. Germline V gives CDR1 MDHEN, CDR2 SYDVKM. V dropped 6 bases and J dropped 5 bases, with 19 bases sitting between them. CDR3 sequence: CASRPQDRAYTEAFF. For the CDR3, the DNA is TGTGCCAGCAGGCCACAGGACAGAGCCTATACTGAAGCTTTCTTT.

This clonotype was observed at least ten times. The V and J genes are TRBV7-2 and TRBJ1-1; maybe TRBD1 (5 bases). Deletions cut 1 base from V and 3 bases from J, with 18 bases between. In germline, CDR1 is SGHTA, CDR2 FQGNSA. The CDR3 contains 17 residues. CDR3 nucleotides: TGTGCCAGCAGCTTAGATCTGGGGGGTCTTTTTTACACTGAAGCTTTCTTT. Translating gives CASSLDLGGLFYTEAFF.

V gene TRBV11-2 combines with J gene TRBJ1-1; 7 bases are shared with TRBD1. This CDR3 has 15 residues. The J segment lost 1 base and the V segment lost 3 bases, leaving 5 bases of the junction unmatched. In germline, CDR1 is SGHAT, CDR2 FQNNGV. The CDR3 sequence is CASSFIQGRNTEAFF. CDR3 bases: TGTGCCAGCAGCTTTATACAGGGGAGGAACACTGAAGCTTTCTTT.

As concerns this clonotype: A read error may account for a junction end that differs from germline. The V call is TRBV10-3, the J call TRBJ2-2, with 14 nucleotides matching TRBD2. CDR3 length: 18 residues. Per germline, CDR1 ENHRY and CDR2 SYGVKD. CDR3 bases: TGTGCCATCAGTGAACGGACTAGCGGGGGGATAAACACCGGGGAGCTTTTTTTT. Translating it yields CAISERTSGGINTGELFF.

V is TRBV4-1 and J is TRBJ2-1, with D possibly being TRBD2 (6 bases). V lost 4 bases, J lost 4 bases, and 14 bases lay in between. Germline V lookup: CDR1 MGHRA, CDR2 YSYEKL. This CDR3 has 15 residues. CDR3 in amino acids: CASSRTPGTYNEQFF. CDR3 DNA sequence: TGCGCCAGCAGCCGGACTCCGGGGACTTACAATGAGCAGTTCTTC.

This clonotype has just a few counts. This chain links TRBV28 with TRBJ1-1, with D perhaps TRBD1 (6 bases). The CDR3 loop spans 13 amino acids. Trimming took off 7 bases at V and 1 base at J, with 10 bases between the two ends. Germline V CDR1 and CDR2: MDHEN, SYDVKM. CDR3 protein: CASTTDRNTEAFF. CDR3 nucleotides: TGTGCCAGCACCACGGACAGGAACACTGAAGCTTTCTTT.

This clonotype turned up a few times. The rearrangement uses TRBV7-9 and TRBJ2-5, with 7 bases fitting TRBD1. With 5 bases clipped from V and 4 bases from J, the junction kept 4 bases outside the gene matches. The CDR3 runs to 13 residues. Germline CDR1 reads SEHNR; CDR2 reads FQNEAQ (reference sequence). CDR3 region: CASSPRTGETQYF. CDR3 sequence (DNA): TGTGCCAGCAGCCCACGGACAGGAGAGACCCAGTACTTC.

This chain joins TRBV21-1 and TRBJ2-1; TRBD1, the table's D call, was not compared with the DNA. TRBV21-1 is marked as a pseudogene. CDR3 length: 15 residues. CDR3 in DNA: TGTGCCAGCAGCACCCGACAGGGTCCGCCATATGAGCAGTTCTTC. Encoded protein: CASSTRQGPPYEQFF.

This clonotype was counted between two and nine times. This chain connects TRBV3-1 to TRBJ2-3; D might be TRBD2 (6 bases). Trimming pared 6 bases from V and 0 bases from J, leaving 19 bases between. CDR1 and CDR2 (germline): LGHDT, YNNKEL (reference sequence). CDR3 length: 17 amino acids. The CDR3 DNA sequence: TGTGCCAGCAGTCCCCTCCCGGGACTGCTAAGCACAGATACGCAGTATTTT. This translates into CASSPLPGLLSTDTQYF.

The chain is built from TRBV18 and TRBJ2-5; a possible D gene is TRBD2 (5 bases). Trimming took off 0 bases at V and 9 bases at J, with 8 bases between the two ends. CDR3 length: 12 residues. Germline CDR1 and CDR2: KGHSH and LQKENI. The DNA for the CDR3 is TGTGCCAGCTCACCACCCACCGGGGCCCAGTACTTC. As protein: CASSPPTGAQYF.

The chain joins TRBV3-1 to TRBJ2-1; TRBD1 agrees at 8 bases. V shed 8 bases and J 7 bases; nucleotides not matched to a gene: 16. This CDR3 is 16 amino acids long. From germline, CDR1 is LGHDT and CDR2 YNNKEL (reference sequence). Here the CDR3 reads CASAEPQKQGDNEQFF. The CDR3 DNA reads as TGTGCCAGCGCCGAGCCCCAGAAACAGGGGGATAATGAGCAGTTCTTC.

V and J are TRBV14 and TRBJ1-2; no firm D call. Germline V gene lookup returns CDR1 SGHDN and CDR2 FVKESK. The CDR3 is 13 amino acids. V was trimmed by 1 base and J by 1 base, leaving 4 bases between them. The DNA of the CDR3 is TGTGCCAGCAGCCAAGGGATTAACTATGGCTACACCTTC. Its translation: CASSQGINYGYTF.

This clonotype was counted between two and nine times. The chain has TRBV4-2 and TRBJ2-2; D is possibly TRBD1 (5 bases). V was cut by 1 base and J by 0 bases, with 12 bases left in between. In germline, CDR1 is LGHNA, CDR2 YNFKEQ. CDR3 length: 17 residues. The CDR3 DNA reads TGTGCCAGCAGCCAAGGTGCTCGGACATCGAACACCGGGGAGCTGTTTTTT. Protein product: CASSQGARTSNTGELFF.

V usage is TRBV20-1 and J usage is TRBJ2-7; 7 bases fit TRBD1. This CDR3 comprises 15 residues. The V and J ends lost 6 bases and 0 bases, in that order; junction bases with no gene match: 11. Germline V gene data show CDR1 as DFQATT and CDR2 as SNEGSKA (reference sequence). The CDR3: CSAKNRQGPSYEQYV. DNA for the CDR3: TGCAGTGCCAAAAATCGACAGGGACCCTCCTACGAGCAGTACGTC.